What follows are 25 T cell receptor beta chains derived from one specimen sequenced in a study of Graves' ophthalmopathy and Graves' hyperthyroidism. Amplification from RNA transcripts yielded the TCR beta CDR3 regions. Amplification began with first-round RT-PCR using HTBI primers, then second-round multiplex PCR was performed. MiXCR, applied by TCRdb to the multiplex PCR reads, yields one record per CDR3 protein. The sample lists 500,000 to 700,000 distinct CDR3 sequences; under 45% were seen once. The sequenced material came from peripheral blood or thyroid tissue (not recorded which). These receptors were taken from an adult man with Graves' hyperthyroidism.

This clonotype has a handful of counts. DNA for the CDR3: TGTGCCAGCAGTCCTACCTGGACAGGGGGAAAGGGGGCCAACGTCCTGACTTTC. It encodes CASSPTWTGGKGANVLTF. This chain connects TRBV28 to TRBJ2-6, with 10 positions matching TRBD1. With V trimmed by 5 bases and J by 4 bases, 11 bases remained unmatched. The CDR3 sequence is 18 residues long. Germline assignment: CDR1 MDHEN and CDR2 SYDVKM.

This clonotype was observed once. This sequence may be a read error, since a much larger clone differs from it by one base. As the CDR3 is not closed by the conserved phenylalanine or tryptophan, this likely results from a read error. The rearrangement joins TRBV9 to TRBJ2-2; TRBD2 aligns across 13 bases. Germline loops: CDR1 SGDLS, CDR2 YYNGEE. CDR3 size: 14 residues. V was clipped by 5 bases and J by 7 bases; unmatched bases: 2. The CDR3 DNA reads as TGTGCCAGCAGTACTAGCGGGAGGGACGGGGAGCTGTTTTCT. This translates into CASSTSGRDGELFS.

Only a few counts were recorded for this clonotype. This chain joins TRBV2 and TRBJ2-7; D is unclear. The germline V gene encodes CDR1 SNHLY and CDR2 FYNNEI. The CDR3 loop spans 14 amino acids. V lost 4 bases, J lost 0 bases, and 10 bases lay in between. The CDR3 coding sequence is TGTGCCAGCAGTGCAGAGGCCCTCTCCTACGAGCAGTACTTC. This codes for CASSAEALSYEQYF.

This clonotype was seen only a few times. One end of the junction does not line up with germline, which may come from a read error. The chain uses TRBV5-1 and TRBJ1-5; 10 bases align to TRBD1. Germline CDR1 SGHRS, CDR2 YFSETQ. The length of the CDR3 is 16 residues. CDR3 sequence reads: CARSWGQGRGNQPQHF. As DNA, the CDR3 is TGCGCCAGGAGCTGGGGACAGGGGCGAGGCAATCAGCCCCAGCATTTT.

The gene calls are TRBV5-1 and TRBJ2-3; D remains ambiguous. Germline values: CDR1 SGHRS, CDR2 YFSETQ. The CDR3 contains 15 residues. The ends were cut back, 0 bases at V and 2 bases at J, with 10 bases in the middle. The CDR3, as DNA: TGCGCCAGCAGCTTGGCCAGCCCTCCCACAGATACGCAGTATTTT. This translates into CASSLASPPTDTQYF.

This clonotype was detected ten times or more. The chain combines TRBV7-9 with TRBJ2-7; possible D gene TRBD1, 5 bases. CDR1 and CDR2 from the germline V gene are SEHNR and FQNEAQ (reference sequence). The CDR3 loop spans 14 amino acids. With 1 base removed from V and 3 bases from J, the gap between germline ends came to 10 bases. The CDR3 is CASSLDRTVYEQYF. The CDR3, as DNA: TGTGCCAGCAGCTTAGACAGGACCGTCTACGAGCAGTACTTC. The full variable domain, completed using reference TRBV7-9 and TRBJ2-7, is DTGVSQNPRHKITKRGQNVTFRCDPISEHNRLYWYRQTLGQGPEFLTYFQNEAQLEKSRLLSDRFSAERPKGSFSTLEIQRTEQGDSAMYLCASSLDRTVYEQYFGPGTRLTVT.

This clonotype was detected ten times or more. The chain joins TRBV5-1 to TRBJ1-2; TRBD1 aligns across 11 bases. There are 18 residues in the CDR3. The germline V gene has CDR1 SGHRS and CDR2 YFSETQ. The J segment lost 1 base and the V segment lost 1 base, leaving 9 bases of the junction unmatched. The CDR3 loop reads CASSLFGQGATFNYGYTF. The CDR3 DNA reads TGCGCCAGCAGCTTGTTCGGACAGGGGGCGACTTTTAACTATGGCTACACCTTC.

In regard to this clonotype: A much more abundant neighbour one base away suggests this may be a read error. The CDR3 does not close with the conserved phenylalanine or tryptophan, likely indicating a read error. This chain joins TRBV2 and TRBJ1-5; D is undetermined. V lost 0 bases and J 4 bases, leaving 10 bases between the germline ends. Germline V gene lookup returns CDR1 SNHLY and CDR2 FYNNEI. CDR3 length: 15 amino acids. This chain's CDR3 is CASSEAGEMNQPQHL. In nucleotides, the CDR3 is TGTGCCAGCAGTGAAGCCGGGGAAATGAATCAGCCCCAGCATCTT.

This clonotype was seen just once. One base away lies a much larger clone, so this may be a sequencing read error. The V call is TRBV30, the J call TRBJ2-7; the D gene is possibly TRBD2 (5 bases). CDR1 is GTSNPN and CDR2 is SVGIG in the germline V gene (reference sequence). The CDR3 runs 12 residues. Here the CDR3 DNA reads TGTGCCTGGGGTGTTGGAGGTTTTGAGCAGTACTTC. Amino acids: CAWGVGGFEQYF.

Points on this clonotype: This clone may be a read error of a much larger clone one base away. The chain links TRBV12-3 or TRBV12-4 to TRBJ2-6; possible D gene TRBD1, 6 bases. The CDR3 consists of 14 residues. CDR3 DNA: TGTGCCATCAGGGGCGGTTCTGGGGCCATCGTCCTGACTTTC. Translation gives CAIRGGSGAIVLTF.

This clonotype occurred many times. Here the CDR3 reads CASKLQVKGDEQYF. CDR3 coding DNA: TGTGCCAGCAAATTACAGGTTAAAGGGGACGAGCAGTACTTC. The chain carries TRBV2 and TRBJ2-7, with D possibly being TRBD1 (5 bases). The V gene's germline CDR1 is SNHLY and CDR2 FYNNEI. V lost 7 bases and J 5 bases, leaving 18 bases between the germline ends. The CDR3 is made up of 14 amino acids.

This clonotype was detected ten times or more. The CDR3 DNA reads TGTGCCAGCAGCCCAGACAGGGCTCAGCCCCAGCATTTT. Protein: CASSPDRAQPQHF. The chain carries TRBV6-5 and TRBJ1-5; 7 bases are shared with TRBD1. After removal of 6 bases from V and 6 bases from J, the junction contained 5 bases not matched to a gene. CDR3 size: 13 residues. The germline gives CDR1 MNHEY, CDR2 SVGAGI.

The chain joins TRBV25-1 to TRBJ2-7, with 7 bases identical to TRBD2. This CDR3 region has 15 residues. CDR1 and CDR2 (germline): MGHDK, SYGVNS. Trimming removed 2 bases from V and 3 bases from J; junction bases left unmatched: 7. CDR3 sequence (DNA): TGTGCCAGCAGTGAAAAGGCGGGGGTTTTCTACGAGCAGTACTTC. This encodes CASSEKAGVFYEQYF.

This clonotype has at least ten counts. The chain has TRBV5-1 and TRBJ1-1, with a weak D call TRBD1 (5 bases). This CDR3 comprises 14 residues. V was cut by 0 bases and J by 4 bases, with 10 bases left in between. CDR1 and CDR2 (germline): SGHRS, YFSETQ. The CDR3 sequence: CASSLVGGVTEAFF. The CDR3 DNA reads as TGCGCCAGCAGCTTGGTCGGGGGAGTCACTGAAGCTTTCTTT.

V is TRBV20-1 and J is TRBJ1-2; D not resolved. Germline-derived CDR1 and CDR2 are DFQATT and SNEGSKA (reference sequence). V shed 2 bases and J shed 8 bases, with 6 bases lying between them. CDR3 size: 10 residues. CDR3 loop: CSARPGGYTF. The CDR3 nucleotides are TGCAGTGCTAGACCGGGGGGCTACACCTTC.

This clonotype has at least ten counts. V is TRBV7-8 and J is TRBJ1-4; TRBD1 agrees at 9 bases. The J segment lost 9 bases and the V segment lost 1 base, leaving 6 bases of the junction unmatched. This CDR3 has 15 residues. Germline lookup yields CDR1 SGHVS and CDR2 FQNEAQ. The CDR3 region has the DNA TGTGCCAGCAGCTTAGATCTACAGGGGGCCCAAAAACTGTTTTTT. Protein product: CASSLDLQGAQKLFF.

This sequence joins TRBV29-1 and TRBJ1-6; perhaps TRBD1 as D (6 bases). Trimming took off 7 bases at V and 8 bases at J, with 18 bases between the two ends. The V gene's germline CDR1 is SQVTM and CDR2 ANQGSEA. This CDR3 spans 14 amino acids. In DNA, the CDR3 is TGCAGCGCAAAAACAGGGACGGGTGATTCACCCCTCCACTTT. Its protein product is CSAKTGTGDSPLHF.

This clonotype has at least ten counts. V and J are TRBV2 and TRBJ1-1, with a weak D call TRBD1 (5 bases). Trimming took 4 bases from V and 9 from J, leaving 15 bases between them. The germline gives CDR1 SNHLY, CDR2 FYNNEI. This CDR3 comprises 13 residues. As DNA, the CDR3 is TGTGCCAGCAGTGTAAGGCGGCAGGGTCAAGCTTTCTTT. Amino acids: CASSVRRQGQAFF.

Many counts were recorded for this clonotype. The chain uses TRBV12-3 or TRBV12-4 and TRBJ2-6, with D uncertain. The ends were cut back, 6 bases at V and 0 bases at J, with 9 bases in the middle. This CDR3 is 15 amino acids long. The CDR3 DNA sequence: TGTGCCAGCAGCCCTCGGATCTCTGGGGCCAACGTCCTGACTTTC. As protein: CASSPRISGANVLTF.

This clonotype has ten or more counts. The rearrangement joins TRBV19 to TRBJ1-5; 7 bases line up with TRBD1. The CDR3 runs to 14 residues. Germline-derived CDR1 and CDR2 are LNHDA and SQIVND (reference sequence). V shed 6 bases and J 7 bases; nucleotides not matched to a gene: 9. Here the CDR3 DNA reads TGTGCCAGTAGCGGACAGGAGATCCTACAGCCCCAGCATTTT. Its translation: CASSGQEILQPQHF.

The table lists this clonotype with a few counts. The rearrangement links TRBV12-3 or TRBV12-4 to TRBJ2-2, with a possible D match to TRBD1 (6 bases). The CDR3 loop spans 15 amino acids. Trimming removed 7 bases from V and 4 bases from J, with 16 bases in between. CDR3 in amino acids: CASIFSGVATGELFF. Written as DNA, the CDR3 is TGTGCCAGCATCTTTTCAGGGGTTGCCACCGGGGAGCTGTTTTTT.

As for this clonotype: A single base separates this from a much larger clone, so it may be a read error. The chain carries TRBV12-3 or TRBV12-4 and TRBJ1-3; TRBD1 might be the D (6 bases). The CDR3 runs 14 residues. The CDR3 nucleotides read TGTGCCAGCAATACAGGGCTCTCTAGAAACACCATATATTTT. It yields the protein CASNTGLSRNTIYF.

This clonotype was observed at least ten times. This chain uses TRBV6-5 with TRBJ2-7, with D perhaps TRBD2 (6 bases). Trimming took off 5 bases at V and 6 bases at J, with 20 bases between the two ends. CDR3 length equals 15 residues. CDR1 is MNHEY, CDR2 SVGAGI, per germline. CDR3 nucleotide sequence: TGTGCCAGCAGTGAAGCCGGGACTTCTGCGGCCGAGCAGTACTTC. Translating gives CASSEAGTSAAEQYF.

This clonotype was counted only a few times. The chain carries TRBV9 and TRBJ2-3; either TRBD1 or TRBD2 may supply D (6 bases each). The V gene lost 0 bases and the J gene lost 2 bases, with 13 bases spanning the gap. The CDR3 runs 16 residues. Germline CDR1 SGDLS, CDR2 YYNGEE. The CDR3 nucleotides read TGTGCCAGCAGCGTAGCCGGAGGGGGGATCACAGATACGCAGTATTTT. Residues: CASSVAGGGITDTQYF.

The rearrangement joins TRBV7-9 to TRBJ1-3; no definite D call. In germline, CDR1 is SEHNR, CDR2 FQNEAQ (reference sequence). Trimming shortened V by 5 bases and J by 0 bases, and 17 bases separated the two germline ends. The CDR3 is made up of 17 amino acids. CDR3 sequence: CASSPFRRSSSGNTIYF. The DNA for the CDR3 is TGTGCCAGCAGCCCATTTCGTCGGTCGTCCTCTGGAAACACCATATATTTT.